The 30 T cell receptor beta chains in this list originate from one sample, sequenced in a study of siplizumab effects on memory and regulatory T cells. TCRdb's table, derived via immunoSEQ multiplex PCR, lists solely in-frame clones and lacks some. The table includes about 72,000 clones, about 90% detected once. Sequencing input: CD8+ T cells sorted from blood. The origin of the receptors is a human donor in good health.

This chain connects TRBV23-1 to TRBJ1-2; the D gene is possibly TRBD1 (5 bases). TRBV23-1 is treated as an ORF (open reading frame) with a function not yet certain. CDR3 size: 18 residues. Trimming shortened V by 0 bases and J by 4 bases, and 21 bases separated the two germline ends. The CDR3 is CASSQSRDRPPRGYGYTF. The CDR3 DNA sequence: TGCGCCAGCAGTCAATCGAGGGACCGTCCCCCACGGGGCTATGGCTACACCTTC.

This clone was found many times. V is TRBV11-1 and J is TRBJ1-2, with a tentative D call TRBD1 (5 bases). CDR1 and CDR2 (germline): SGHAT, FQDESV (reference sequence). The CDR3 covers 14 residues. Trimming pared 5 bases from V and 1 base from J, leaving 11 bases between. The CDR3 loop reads CASSPRGNNYGYTF. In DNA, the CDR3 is TGTGCCAGCAGCCCGAGGGGTAATAACTATGGCTACACCTTC. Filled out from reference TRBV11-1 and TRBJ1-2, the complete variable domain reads EAEVAQSPRYKITEKSQAVAFWCDPISGHATLYWYRQILGQGPELLVQFQDESVVDDSQLPKDRFSAERLKGVDSTLKIQPAELGDSAMYLCASSPRGNNYGYTFGSGTRLTVV.

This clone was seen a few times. The CDR3 sequence: CASSETGFSYEQYF. In DNA form, the CDR3 reads TGTGCCAGCAGTGAGACAGGATTCTCCTACGAGCAGTACTTC. The chain is built from TRBV9 and TRBJ2-7; perhaps TRBD1 as D (6 bases). The germline V and J ends were trimmed by 5 bases and 0 bases, with 12 bases remaining between them. This CDR3 has 14 amino acids. Germline loops: CDR1 SGDLS, CDR2 YYNGEE.

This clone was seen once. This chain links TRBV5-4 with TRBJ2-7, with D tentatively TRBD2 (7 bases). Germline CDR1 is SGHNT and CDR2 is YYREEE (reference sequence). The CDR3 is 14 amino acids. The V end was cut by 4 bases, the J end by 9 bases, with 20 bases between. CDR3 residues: CASSHRGGAAGQYF. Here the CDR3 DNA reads TGTGCCAGCAGCCATAGGGGGGGGGCGGCAGGGCAGTACTTC.

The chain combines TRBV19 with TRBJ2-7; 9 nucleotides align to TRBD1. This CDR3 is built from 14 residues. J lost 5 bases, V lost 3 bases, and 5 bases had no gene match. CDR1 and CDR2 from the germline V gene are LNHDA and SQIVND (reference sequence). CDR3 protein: CASSMRTGVHEQYF. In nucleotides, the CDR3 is TGTGCCAGTAGTATGCGGACAGGGGTCCACGAGCAGTACTTC.

CDR3 nucleotide sequence: TGCGCCAGCAGTCTAGCGGGAGGGTACAATGAGCAGTTCTTC. It is translated as CASSLAGGYNEQFF. The rearrangement uses TRBV4-1 and TRBJ2-1, with 12 bases matching TRBD2. This CDR3 spans 14 amino acids. Unmatched junction bases numbered 1, after V lost 6 bases and J lost 4 bases. Germline assignment: CDR1 MGHRA and CDR2 YSYEKL.

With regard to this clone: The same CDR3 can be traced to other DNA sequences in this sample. CDR3 region: CASSISSSYNEQFF. The DNA of the CDR3 is TGTGCCAGTAGTATATCCAGTTCCTACAATGAGCAGTTCTTC. The chain employs TRBV19 and TRBJ2-1; D unclear. The V end was cut by 2 bases, the J end by 1 base, with 6 bases between. Germline lookup yields CDR1 LNHDA and CDR2 SQIVND (reference sequence). This CDR3 has 14 amino acids. Using reference TRBV19 and TRBJ2-1 for the parts outside the CDR3, the full variable domain is DGGITQSPKYLFRKEGQNVTLSCEQNLNHDAMYWYRQDPGQGLRLIYYSQIVNDFQKGDIAEGYSVSREKKESFPLTVTSAQKNPTAFYLCASSISSSYNEQFFGPGTRLTVL.

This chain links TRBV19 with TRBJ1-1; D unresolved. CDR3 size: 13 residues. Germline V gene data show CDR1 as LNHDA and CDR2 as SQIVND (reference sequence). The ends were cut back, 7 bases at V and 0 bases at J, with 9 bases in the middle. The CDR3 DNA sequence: TGTGCCAGTAACCCCGCCTTGAACACTGAAGCTTTCTTT. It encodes CASNPALNTEAFF.

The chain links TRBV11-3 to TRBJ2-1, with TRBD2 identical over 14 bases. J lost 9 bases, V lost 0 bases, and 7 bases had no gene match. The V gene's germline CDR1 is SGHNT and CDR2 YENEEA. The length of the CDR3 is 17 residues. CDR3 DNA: TGTGCCAGCAGCTTAGAGCGGACTAGCGGGAGGTTAAGTGAGCAGTTCTTC. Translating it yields CASSLERTSGRLSEQFF.

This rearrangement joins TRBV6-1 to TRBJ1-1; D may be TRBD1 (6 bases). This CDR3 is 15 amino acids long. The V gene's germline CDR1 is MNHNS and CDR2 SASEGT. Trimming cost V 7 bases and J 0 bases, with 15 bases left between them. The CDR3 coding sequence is TGTGCCAGCAAAGTAGGGGGGGCTCTGAACACTGAAGCTTTCTTT. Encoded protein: CASKVGGALNTEAFF.

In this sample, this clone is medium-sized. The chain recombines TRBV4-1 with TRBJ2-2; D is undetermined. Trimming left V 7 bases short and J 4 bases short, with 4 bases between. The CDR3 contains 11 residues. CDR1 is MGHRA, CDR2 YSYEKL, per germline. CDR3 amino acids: CASKGTGELFF. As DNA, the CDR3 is TGCGCCAGCAAAGGCACCGGGGAGCTGTTTTTT.

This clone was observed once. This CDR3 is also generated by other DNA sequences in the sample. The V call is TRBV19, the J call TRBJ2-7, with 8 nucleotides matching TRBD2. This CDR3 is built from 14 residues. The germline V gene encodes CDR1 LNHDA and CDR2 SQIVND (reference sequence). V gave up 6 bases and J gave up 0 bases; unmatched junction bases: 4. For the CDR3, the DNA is TGTGCCAGTAGCCCGGGACTAGGCTCCTACGAGCAGTACTTC. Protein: CASSPGLGSYEQYF.

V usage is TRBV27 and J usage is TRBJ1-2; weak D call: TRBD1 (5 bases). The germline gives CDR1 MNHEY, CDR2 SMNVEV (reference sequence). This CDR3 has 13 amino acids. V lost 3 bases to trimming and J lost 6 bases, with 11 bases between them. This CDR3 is CASSFVGDDGYTF. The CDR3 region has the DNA TGTGCCAGCAGTTTCGTGGGGGATGATGGCTACACCTTC.

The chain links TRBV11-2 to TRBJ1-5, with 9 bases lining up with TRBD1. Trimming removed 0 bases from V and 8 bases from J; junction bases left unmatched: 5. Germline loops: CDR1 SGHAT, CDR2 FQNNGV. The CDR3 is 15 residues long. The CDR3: CASSLDMGTGKPQHF. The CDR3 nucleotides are TGTGCCAGCAGCTTAGATATGGGGACAGGGAAGCCCCAGCATTTT.

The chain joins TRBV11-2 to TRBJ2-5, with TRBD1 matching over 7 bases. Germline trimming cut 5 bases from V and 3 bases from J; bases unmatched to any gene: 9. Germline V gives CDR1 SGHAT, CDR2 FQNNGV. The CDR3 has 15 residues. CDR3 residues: CASSPVYDREETQYF. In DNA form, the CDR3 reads TGTGCCAGCAGCCCTGTTTATGACAGGGAAGAGACCCAGTACTTC. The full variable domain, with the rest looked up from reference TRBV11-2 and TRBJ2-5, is EAGVAQSPRYKIIEKRQSVAFWCNPISGHATLYWYQQILGQGPKLLIQFQNNGVVDDSQLPKDRFSAERLKGVDSTLKIQPAKLEDSAVYLCASSPVYDREETQYFGPGTRLLVL.

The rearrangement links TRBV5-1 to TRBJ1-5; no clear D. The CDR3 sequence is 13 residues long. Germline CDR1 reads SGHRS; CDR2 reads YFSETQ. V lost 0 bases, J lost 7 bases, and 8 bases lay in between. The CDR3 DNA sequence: TGCGCCAGCAGCTTGGCCAGCGGACAGCCCCAGCATTTT. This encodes CASSLASGQPQHF.

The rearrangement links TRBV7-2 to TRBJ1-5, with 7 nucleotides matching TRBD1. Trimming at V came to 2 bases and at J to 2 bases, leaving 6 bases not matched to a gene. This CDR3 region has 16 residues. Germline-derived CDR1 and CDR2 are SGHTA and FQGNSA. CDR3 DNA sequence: TGTGCCAGCAGCTTACTTTTAGGGGGCGGCAATCAGCCCCAGCATTTT. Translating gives CASSLLLGGGNQPQHF.

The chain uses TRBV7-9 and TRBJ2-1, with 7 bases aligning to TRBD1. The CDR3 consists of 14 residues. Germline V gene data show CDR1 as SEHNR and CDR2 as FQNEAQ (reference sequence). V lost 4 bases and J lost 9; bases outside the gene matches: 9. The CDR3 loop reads CASSSTPGQAEQFF. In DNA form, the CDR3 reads TGTGCCAGCAGCTCTACCCCTGGACAGGCTGAGCAGTTCTTC.

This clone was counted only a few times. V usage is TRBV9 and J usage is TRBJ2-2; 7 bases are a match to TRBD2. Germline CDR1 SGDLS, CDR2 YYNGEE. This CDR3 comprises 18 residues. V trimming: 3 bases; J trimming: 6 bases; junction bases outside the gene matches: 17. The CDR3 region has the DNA TGTGCCAGCAGCGCCCGACTAGCACCGAGGACGTTCCCCGGGGAGCTGTTTTTT. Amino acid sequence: CASSARLAPRTFPGELFF.

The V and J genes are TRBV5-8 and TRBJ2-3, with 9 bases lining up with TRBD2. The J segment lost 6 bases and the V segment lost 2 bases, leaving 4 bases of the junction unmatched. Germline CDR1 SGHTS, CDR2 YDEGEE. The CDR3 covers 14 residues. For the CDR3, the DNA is TGTGCCAGCAGCTTACTAGCGGGTGCGGATACGCAGTATTTT. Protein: CASSLLAGADTQYF.

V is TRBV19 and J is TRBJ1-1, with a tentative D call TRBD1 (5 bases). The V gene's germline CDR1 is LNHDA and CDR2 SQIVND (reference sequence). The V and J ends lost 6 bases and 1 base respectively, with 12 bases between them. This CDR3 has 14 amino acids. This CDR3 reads CASRIGTGNTEAFF. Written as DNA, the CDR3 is TGTGCCAGTAGAATTGGTACAGGGAACACTGAAGCTTTCTTT.

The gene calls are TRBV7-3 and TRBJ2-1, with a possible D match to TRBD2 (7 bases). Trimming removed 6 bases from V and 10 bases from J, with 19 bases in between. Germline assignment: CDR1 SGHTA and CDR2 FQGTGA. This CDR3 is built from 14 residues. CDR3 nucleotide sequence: TGTGCCAGCAGGCTTGCTGGGGGGGCCGGAGAGCAGTTCTTC. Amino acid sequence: CASRLAGGAGEQFF.

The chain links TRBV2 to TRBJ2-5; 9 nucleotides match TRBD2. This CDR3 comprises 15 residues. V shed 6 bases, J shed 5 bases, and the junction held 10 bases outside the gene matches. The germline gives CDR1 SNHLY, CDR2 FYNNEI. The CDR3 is CASRRLAAAGETQYF. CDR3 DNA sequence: TGTGCCAGCAGAAGACTAGCGGCGGCGGGGGAGACCCAGTACTTC.

The CDR3 sequence: CASSGDRQGLNPEAFF. CDR3 nucleotide sequence: TGTGCCAGCAGCGGGGACCGACAGGGGTTAAATCCTGAAGCTTTCTTT. This chain links TRBV2 with TRBJ1-1; 8 bases match TRBD1. The CDR3 extends over 16 amino acids. The V segment lost 6 bases and the J segment 6 bases; nucleotides outside the gene matches: 15. The germline CDR1 and CDR2 sequences are SNHLY and FYNNEI.

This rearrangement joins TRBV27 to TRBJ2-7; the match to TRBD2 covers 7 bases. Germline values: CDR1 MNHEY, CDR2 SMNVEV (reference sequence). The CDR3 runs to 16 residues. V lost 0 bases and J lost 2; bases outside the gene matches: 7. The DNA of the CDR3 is TGTGCCAGCAGTTTATCGGGGGGGACTTTCACCTACGAGCAGTACTTC. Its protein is CASSLSGGTFTYEQYF.

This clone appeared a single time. The CDR3 nucleotides are TGTGCCAGCAGCTATCCGGGGGACGAGCAGTACTTC. It yields the protein CASSYPGDEQYF. The chain uses TRBV7-9 and TRBJ2-7, with D perhaps TRBD2 (6 bases). Germline loops: CDR1 SEHNR, CDR2 FQNEAQ (reference sequence). V lost 4 bases and J lost 5, with 9 bases in between. The CDR3 consists of 12 residues.

CDR3 sequence reads: CASSQSPVGLAGADTQYF. CDR3 DNA sequence: TGCGCCAGCAGTCAATCTCCGGTAGGGCTAGCGGGAGCCGATACGCAGTATTTT. The gene calls are TRBV23-1 and TRBJ2-3; 10 nucleotides agree with TRBD2. TRBV23-1 is given ORF status, its function remaining uncertain. The length of the CDR3 is 18 residues. J was trimmed by 6 bases and V by 0 bases; bases with no gene match: 12.

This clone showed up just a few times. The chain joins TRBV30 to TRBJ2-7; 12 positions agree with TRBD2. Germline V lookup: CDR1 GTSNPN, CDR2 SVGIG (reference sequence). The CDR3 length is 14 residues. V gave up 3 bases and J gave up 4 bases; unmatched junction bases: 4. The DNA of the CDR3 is TGTGCCTGGAGCGGACTAGCGGGAAATTACGAGCAGTACTTC. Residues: CAWSGLAGNYEQYF.

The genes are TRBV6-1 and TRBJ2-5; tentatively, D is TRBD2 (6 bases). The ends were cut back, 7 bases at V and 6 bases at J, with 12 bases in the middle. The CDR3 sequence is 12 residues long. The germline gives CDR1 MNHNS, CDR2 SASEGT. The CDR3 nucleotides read TGTGCCAGCACCGCGGGAAGGAAGACCCAGTACTTC. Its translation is CASTAGRKTQYF.

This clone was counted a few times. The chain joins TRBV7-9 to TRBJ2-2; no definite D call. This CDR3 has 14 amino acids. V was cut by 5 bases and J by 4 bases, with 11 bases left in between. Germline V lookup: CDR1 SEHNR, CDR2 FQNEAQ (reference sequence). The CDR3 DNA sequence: TGTGCCAGCAGCCTAGTTTCGGGCACCGGGGAGCTGTTTTTT. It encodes CASSLVSGTGELFF.